The 17 T cell receptor beta chains below all came from one sample that was sequenced in a study of shared clonotypes between healthy human individuals. Sequencing used immunoSEQ multiplex PCR; TCRdb keeps in-frame clones, though not all of them. Of 2 million to 2.5 million clones in the sample, just under 95% were seen once. Sequencing was done on a sample of naive CD4+ T cells from PBMCs. The subset was: CD45RA+ positively selected. The receptors were gathered from a man aged 18 to 29 in good health. Some clones in this sample may be carry-over from other donors' samples.

A single count supports this clone. This chain uses TRBV28 with TRBJ2-6; 8 nucleotides line up with TRBD1. V was pared by 1 base and J by 0 bases, with 5 bases of the junction left unmatched. Germline V CDR1 and CDR2: MDHEN, SYDVKM. There are 18 residues in the CDR3. The CDR3 DNA follows: TGTGCCAGCAGTTTATTTGGGACAGGCATCTCTGGGGCCAACGTCCTGACTTTC. This gives the protein CASSLFGTGISGANVLTF.

Concerning this clone: At the DNA level, this CDR3 is encoded by other sequences in the same sample as well. V is TRBV5-1 and J is TRBJ2-5; 14 bases align to TRBD2. Trimming took 4 bases from V and 1 from J; bases not matched to a gene: 3. There are 16 residues in the CDR3. Germline V lookup: CDR1 SGHRS, CDR2 YFSETQ. CDR3 loop: CASSPGLAGVQETQYF. CDR3 sequence (DNA): TGCGCCAGCAGCCCGGGACTAGCGGGAGTCCAAGAGACCCAGTACTTC. Full variable domain (rest looked up from reference TRBV5-1 and TRBJ2-5): KAGVTQTPRYLIKTRGQQVTLSCSPISGHRSVSWYQQTPGQGLQFLFEYFSETQRNKGNFPGRFSGRQFSNSRSEMNVSTLELGDSALYLCASSPGLAGVQETQYFGPGTRLLVL.

This chain links TRBV2 with TRBJ2-5; D might be TRBD2 (6 bases). V was pared by 4 bases and J by 5 bases, with 17 bases between. Germline V gives CDR1 SNHLY, CDR2 FYNNEI. The CDR3 is 15 residues long. CDR3 sequence: CASSGGAGSGETQYF. The DNA of the CDR3 is TGTGCCAGCAGTGGAGGGGCGGGATCTGGGGAGACCCAGTACTTC.

This CDR3 reads CASSLAGGLSYEQYF. The CDR3 nucleotides are TGTGCCAGCAGTTTGGCGGGAGGCCTCTCCTACGAGCAGTACTTC. This chain uses TRBV28 with TRBJ2-5; 8 bases map to TRBD2. The J call may be incorrect, as the DNA end agrees better with TRBJ2-7. The CDR3 contains 15 residues. Germline CDR1 MDHEN, CDR2 SYDVKM.

Regarding this clone: At the DNA level, this CDR3 is encoded by other sequences in the same sample as well. The chain has TRBV6-1 and TRBJ2-3, with unresolved D. The CDR3 loop spans 13 amino acids. Trimming cost V 4 bases and J 1 base, with 6 bases left between them. Germline V lookup: CDR1 MNHNS, CDR2 SASEGT. CDR3 sequence (DNA): TGTGCCAGCAGTGTTGGGGGCACAGATACGCAGTATTTT. Amino acid sequence: CASSVGGTDTQYF.

This sequence joins TRBV5-1 and TRBJ1-1; D ambiguous. This CDR3 is built from 13 residues. Deletions cut 0 bases from V and 6 bases from J, with 9 bases between. The V gene's germline CDR1 is SGHRS and CDR2 YFSETQ. The DNA for the CDR3 is TGCGCCAGCAGCTTGGGTCACGAGTCTGAAGCTTTCTTT. This codes for CASSLGHESEAFF.

The chain uses TRBV6-5 and TRBJ2-1; 7 bases agree with TRBD2. The J segment lost 4 bases and the V segment lost 0 bases, leaving 3 bases of the junction unmatched. The germline CDR1 and CDR2 sequences are MNHEY and SVGAGI. This CDR3 has 15 amino acids. The CDR3 region is CASSYSPSGYNEQFF. Here the CDR3 DNA reads TGTGCCAGCAGTTACTCGCCTAGCGGTTACAATGAGCAGTTCTTC.

The rearrangement links TRBV29-1 to TRBJ2-7, with a weak D call TRBD1 (5 bases). Germline assignment: CDR1 SQVTM and CDR2 ANQGSEA. The V end lost 4 bases, the J end lost 4 bases, and 11 bases lay between the germline ends. The CDR3 has 12 residues. CDR3 nucleotide sequence: TGCAGCGTTGCCAGGGTAGGGTACGAGCAGTACTTC. Amino acids: CSVARVGYEQYF.

The chain couples TRBV6-4 to TRBJ2-7; D could derive from TRBD1 or TRBD2 (6 bases each). From germline, CDR1 is MRHNA and CDR2 SNTAGT. The CDR3 is 15 residues long. With 4 bases removed from V and 4 bases from J, the gap between germline ends came to 17 bases. In nucleotides, the CDR3 is TGTGCCAGCAGTGTATTGTTGGGGGGCGCGTACGAGCAGTACTTC. This sequence encodes CASSVLLGGAYEQYF.

The CDR3 sequence: CASILGPGAPHGYTF. The DNA of the CDR3 is TGTGCCAGCATTCTGGGGCCGGGGGCCCCGCATGGCTACACCTTC. The chain employs TRBV5-4 and TRBJ1-2; D might be TRBD1 (6 bases). This CDR3 has 15 amino acids. The germline V gene has CDR1 SGHNT and CDR2 YYREEE (reference sequence). Trimming pared 6 bases from V and 6 bases from J, leaving 21 bases between.

This chain joins TRBV9 and TRBJ2-7; D is perhaps TRBD1 (6 bases). Trimming cost V 6 bases and J 6 bases, with 19 bases left between them. The CDR3 length is 14 residues. Germline V gives CDR1 SGDLS, CDR2 YYNGEE. This CDR3 is CASTVWGPTSEQYF. CDR3 DNA sequence: TGTGCCAGCACCGTGTGGGGGCCAACTTCCGAGCAGTACTTC.

The chain uses TRBV6-5 and TRBJ1-3; no definite D call. The V and J ends lost 0 bases and 4 bases respectively, with 7 bases between them. This CDR3 has 14 residues. CDR1 and CDR2 from the germline V gene are MNHEY and SVGAGI. CDR3 DNA sequence: TGTGCCAGCAGTTACTCGGCCACAGGAAACACCATATATTTT. Translated, it gives CASSYSATGNTIYF.

The rearrangement uses TRBV7-2 and TRBJ2-7, with D perhaps matching TRBD1 (6 bases). V lost 3 bases, J lost 3 bases, and 15 bases lay in between. CDR3 length equals 15 residues. CDR1 and CDR2 (germline): SGHTA, FQGNSA. This CDR3 is CASSFGWQGYYEQYF. CDR3 sequence (DNA): TGTGCCAGCAGCTTTGGGTGGCAGGGGTACTACGAGCAGTACTTC.

The chain employs TRBV11-3 and TRBJ2-3, with TRBD2 matching 11 bases. V shed 5 bases and J 0 bases; nucleotides not matched to a gene: 4. CDR3 length: 16 residues. Germline values: CDR1 SGHNT, CDR2 YENEEA. CDR3 amino acids: CASSLRLAGSTDTQYF. For the CDR3, the DNA is TGTGCCAGCAGCCTCCGACTAGCGGGGAGCACAGATACGCAGTATTTT.

The chain carries TRBV6-1 and TRBJ2-7, with D tentatively TRBD1 (5 bases). This CDR3 contains 13 residues. Per germline, CDR1 MNHNS and CDR2 SASEGT. Trimming took off 0 bases at V and 3 bases at J, with 6 bases between the two ends. The CDR3, as DNA: TGTGCCAGCAGTGAAGCCAGGGTCTACGAGCAGTACTTC. Protein: CASSEARVYEQYF.

The V gene is TRBV4-1, the J gene TRBJ2-1, with 9 bases lining up with TRBD1. The J segment lost 9 bases and the V segment lost 1 base, leaving 7 bases of the junction unmatched. The CDR3 is made up of 15 amino acids. In germline, CDR1 is MGHRA, CDR2 YSYEKL. This chain's CDR3 is CASSQGPDRGVEQFF. The CDR3 DNA is TGCGCCAGCAGCCAAGGGCCGGACAGGGGCGTTGAGCAGTTCTTC.

The chain joins TRBV6-5 to TRBJ1-4; 7 positions agree with TRBD1. From germline, CDR1 is MNHEY and CDR2 SVGAGI. The CDR3 has 15 amino acids. V was clipped by 5 bases and J by 1 base; unmatched bases: 4. CDR3 amino acids: CASSRQGLTNEKLFF. The DNA for the CDR3 is TGTGCCAGCAGTCGACAGGGCTTAACTAATGAAAAACTGTTTTTT.